One and the same sample provided the 5 T cell receptor beta chains below, sequenced in a study of T-cell memory formation after mild COVID-19. TCRdb redid the calling of the 5' RACE reads with MiXCR, one entry per CDR3 protein. The sample contains 350,000 or so distinct CDR3 sequences, around 21% of which appear only once. The material sequenced was PBMCs or a T cell subset sorted from them (not recorded which). Receptors were obtained from an adult woman who had mild COVID-19 (a few samples of this study predate the infection). Cell type and time point are not known.

This clonotype was counted only a few times. The rearrangement links TRBV7-9 to TRBJ1-1; unclear D gene. Trimming took 2 bases from V and 7 from J, leaving 8 bases between them. This CDR3 is 12 amino acids long. Germline-derived CDR1 and CDR2 are SEHNR and FQNEAQ (reference sequence). The CDR3 loop reads CASSLWSGEAFF. CDR3 in DNA: TGTGCCAGCAGCTTATGGTCGGGTGAAGCTTTCTTT.

This clonotype was observed a few times. The junction departs from the called germline gene at one end, perhaps through a read error. This chain links TRBV4-2 with TRBJ2-3; 7 nucleotides agree with TRBD1. This CDR3 is built from 15 residues. From germline, CDR1 is LGHNA and CDR2 YNFKEQ. CDR3 amino acids: CASSKEGAKTDTQYF. In DNA form, the CDR3 reads TGTGCCAGCAGCAAAGAGGGGGCTAAGACAGATACGCAGTATTTT.

The chain employs TRBV7-3 and TRBJ2-1; TRBD2 agrees at 9 bases. CDR3 length: 15 amino acids. The V gene end was trimmed by 4 bases and the J gene end by 5 bases; junction bases not matched to a gene: 6. CDR1 is SGHTA and CDR2 is FQGTGA in the germline V gene. The CDR3 DNA reads TGTGCCAGCAGCTCTGTAGCGGGAGAGGACAATGAGCAGTTCTTC. Translating it yields CASSSVAGEDNEQFF.

Worth noting for this clonotype: Just one base apart from a much larger clone, this may be a read error. The chain is built from TRBV12-3 or TRBV12-4 and TRBJ1-4; D gene unclear. This CDR3 contains 13 residues. The V gene lost 3 bases and the J gene lost 4 bases, with 6 bases spanning the gap. CDR3 bases: TGTGCCAGCAGTTTTTACAGTAATGAAAAACTGTTTTTT. Translated, it gives CASSFYSNEKLFF.

CDR3 nucleotide sequence: TGTGCCAGCAGTGGGGAGGGACTCAGGACCCAGTACTTC. Translating it yields CASSGEGLRTQYF. J is TRBJ2-5 and V is TRBV2, with 7 bases identical to TRBD2. The CDR3 runs 13 residues. Germline values: CDR1 SNHLY, CDR2 FYNNEI. Trimming removed 4 bases from V and 7 bases from J; junction bases left unmatched: 6.